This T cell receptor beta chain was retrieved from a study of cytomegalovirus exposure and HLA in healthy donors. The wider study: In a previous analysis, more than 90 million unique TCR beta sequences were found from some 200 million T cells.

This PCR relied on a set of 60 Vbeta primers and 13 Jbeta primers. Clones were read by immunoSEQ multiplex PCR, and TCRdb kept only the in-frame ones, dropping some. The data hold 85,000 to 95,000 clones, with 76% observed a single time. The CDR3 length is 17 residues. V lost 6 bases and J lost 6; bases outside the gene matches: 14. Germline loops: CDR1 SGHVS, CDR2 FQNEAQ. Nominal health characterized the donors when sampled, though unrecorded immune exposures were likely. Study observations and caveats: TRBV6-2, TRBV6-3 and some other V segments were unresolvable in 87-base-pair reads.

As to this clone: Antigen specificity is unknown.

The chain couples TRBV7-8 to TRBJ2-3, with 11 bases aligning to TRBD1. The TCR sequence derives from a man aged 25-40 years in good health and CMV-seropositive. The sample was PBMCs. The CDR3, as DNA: TGTGCCAGCAGGAAAACATCGGACAGGGGGCTATGGGATACGCAGTATTTT. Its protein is CASRKTSDRGLWDTQYF.